Here is one TCR beta chain with its context. Its target is not known. This sample was taken from a study of cytotoxic CD8 clonotypes in ibrutinib-treated CLL. Overall study: There were, on average, 255,043 productive templates and under 95,000 productive rearrangements per sample. The study, taken as a whole, reports: Circulating CD8+ T-cell counts were tracked by baseline clonality, which exceeded that of age-matched healthy donors. Sustained-remission patients were sampled at different times than progressing patients were.

Data came from immunoSEQ multiplex PCR; TCRdb stores just in-frame clones and leaves some out. This table has roughly 330,000 clones, over 55% appearing once. Trimming stripped 4 bases from V and 8 bases from J, with 9 bases between. The CDR3 extends over 12 amino acids. Germline CDR1 and CDR2: SGHVS and FNYEAQ. This clonotype originated in a human donor with chronic lymphocytic leukemia. V gene TRBV7-6 combines with J gene TRBJ2-1; D unresolved. Sequencing was performed on PBMCs, taken after 36 months of ibrutinib treatment. CDR3 nucleotides: TGTGCCAGCAGCTCCCGATGGGATGAGCAGTTCTTC. As protein: CASSSRWDEQFF.